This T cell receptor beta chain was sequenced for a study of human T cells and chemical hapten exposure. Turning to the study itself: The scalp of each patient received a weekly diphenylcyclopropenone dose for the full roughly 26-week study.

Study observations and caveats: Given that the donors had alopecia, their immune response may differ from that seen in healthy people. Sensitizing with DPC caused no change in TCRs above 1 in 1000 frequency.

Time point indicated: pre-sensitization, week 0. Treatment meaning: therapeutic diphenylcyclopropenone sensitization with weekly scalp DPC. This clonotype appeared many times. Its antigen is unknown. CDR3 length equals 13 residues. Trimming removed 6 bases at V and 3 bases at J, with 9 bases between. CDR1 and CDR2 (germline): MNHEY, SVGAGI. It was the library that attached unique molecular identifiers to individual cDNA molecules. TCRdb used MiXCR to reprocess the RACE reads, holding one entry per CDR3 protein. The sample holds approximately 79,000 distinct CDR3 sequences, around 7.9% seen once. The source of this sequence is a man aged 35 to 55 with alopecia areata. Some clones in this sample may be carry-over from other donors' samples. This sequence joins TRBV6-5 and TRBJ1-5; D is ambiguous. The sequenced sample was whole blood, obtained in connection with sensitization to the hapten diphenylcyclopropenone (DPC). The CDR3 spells CASSPQINQPQHF. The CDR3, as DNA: TGTGCCAGCAGCCCTCAGATCAATCAGCCCCAGCATTTT.